This T cell receptor beta chain was identified in a study of blood T cell repertoires in COVID-19. CDR3 length equals 14 residues. Germline V CDR1 and CDR2: MNHEY, SMNVEV (reference sequence). J gave up 9 bases and V 5 bases, and 11 bases lay outside the gene matches. Produced via immunoSEQ multiplex PCR; TCRdb's table is partial and in-frame only. Of some 170,000 clones listed, approximately 84% are singletons. This receptor was taken from a human donor with acute COVID-19. The donor label of this sample is uncertain. The sequenced sample was PBMCs or T cells enriched from blood (not recorded which). J is TRBJ1-1 and V is TRBV27, with TRBD1 identical over 8 bases. CDR3 in DNA: TGTGCCAGCAGTCGCCTAACGGGACAGGAGCAAGCTTTCTTT. Encoded protein: CASSRLTGQEQAFF.